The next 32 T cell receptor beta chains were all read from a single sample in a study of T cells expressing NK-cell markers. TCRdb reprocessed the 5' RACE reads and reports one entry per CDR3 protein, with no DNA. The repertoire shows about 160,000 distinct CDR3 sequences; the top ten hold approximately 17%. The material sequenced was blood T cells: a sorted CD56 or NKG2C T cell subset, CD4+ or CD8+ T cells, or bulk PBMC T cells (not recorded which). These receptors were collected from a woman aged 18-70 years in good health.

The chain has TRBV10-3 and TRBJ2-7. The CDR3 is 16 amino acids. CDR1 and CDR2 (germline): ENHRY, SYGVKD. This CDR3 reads CAISPTKNSETYEQYF.

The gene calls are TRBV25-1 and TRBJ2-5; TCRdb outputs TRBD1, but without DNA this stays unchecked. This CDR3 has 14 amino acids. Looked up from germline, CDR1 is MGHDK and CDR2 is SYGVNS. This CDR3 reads CASSLYRDGETQYF.

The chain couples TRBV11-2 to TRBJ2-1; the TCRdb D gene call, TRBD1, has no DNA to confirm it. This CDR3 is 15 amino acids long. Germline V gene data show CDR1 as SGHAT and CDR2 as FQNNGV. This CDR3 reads CASSRRGLVGDEQFF.

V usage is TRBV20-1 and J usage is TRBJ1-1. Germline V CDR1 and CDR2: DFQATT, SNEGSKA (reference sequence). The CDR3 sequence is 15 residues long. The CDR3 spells CSARRDTFSNTEAFF.

The CDR3 here is CSANIPGQGSYEQYF. V gene TRBV20-1 combines with J gene TRBJ2-7; TCRdb designates TRBD1, a call that cannot be tested without DNA. The CDR3 is 15 residues long. Germline-derived CDR1 and CDR2 are DFQATT and SNEGSKA (reference sequence).

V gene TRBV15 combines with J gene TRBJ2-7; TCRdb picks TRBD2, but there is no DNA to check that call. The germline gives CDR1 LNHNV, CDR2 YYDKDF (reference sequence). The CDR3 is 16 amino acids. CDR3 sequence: CATSKEFLVSGYEQYF.

CDR3 region: CASSLSGVRTGELFF. This sequence joins TRBV5-1 and TRBJ2-2; as DNA is missing, the TRBD2 call by TCRdb cannot be tested. CDR3 length: 15 residues. Germline loops: CDR1 SGHRS, CDR2 YFSETQ.

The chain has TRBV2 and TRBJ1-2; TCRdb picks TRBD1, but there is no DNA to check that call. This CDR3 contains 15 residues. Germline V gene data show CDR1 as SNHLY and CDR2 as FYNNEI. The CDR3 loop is CASSEDGQGYYGYTF. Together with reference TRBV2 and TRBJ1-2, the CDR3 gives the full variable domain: EPEVTQTPSHQVTQMGQEVILRCVPISNHLYFYWYRQILGQKVEFLVSFYNNEISEKSEIFDDQFSVERPDGSNFTLKIRSTKLEDSAMYFCASSEDGQGYYGYTFGSGTRLTVV.

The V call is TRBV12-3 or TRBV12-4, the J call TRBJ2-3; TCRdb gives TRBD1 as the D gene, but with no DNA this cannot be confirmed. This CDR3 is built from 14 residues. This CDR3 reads CASSLAGGPDTQYF.

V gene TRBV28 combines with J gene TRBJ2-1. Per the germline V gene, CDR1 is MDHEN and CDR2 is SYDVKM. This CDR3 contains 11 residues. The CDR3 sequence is CASSVGNEQFF.

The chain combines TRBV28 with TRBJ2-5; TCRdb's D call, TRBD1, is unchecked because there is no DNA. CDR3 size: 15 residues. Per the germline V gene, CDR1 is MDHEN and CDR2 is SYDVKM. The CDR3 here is CASFPGDLGQETQYF.

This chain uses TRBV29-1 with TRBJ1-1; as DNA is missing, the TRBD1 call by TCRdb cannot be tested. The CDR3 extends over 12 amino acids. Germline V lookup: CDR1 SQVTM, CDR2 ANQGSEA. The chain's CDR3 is CSVHQQGTEAFF. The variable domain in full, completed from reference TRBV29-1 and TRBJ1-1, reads SAVISQKPSRDICQRGTSLTIQCQVDSQVTMMFWYRQQPGQSLTLIATANQGSEATYESGFVIDKFPISRPNLTFSTLTVSNMSPEDSSIYLCSVHQQGTEAFFGQGTRLTVV.

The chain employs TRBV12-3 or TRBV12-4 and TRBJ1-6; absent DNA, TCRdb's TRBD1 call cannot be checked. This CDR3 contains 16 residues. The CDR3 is CASGAGATPHNSPLHF.

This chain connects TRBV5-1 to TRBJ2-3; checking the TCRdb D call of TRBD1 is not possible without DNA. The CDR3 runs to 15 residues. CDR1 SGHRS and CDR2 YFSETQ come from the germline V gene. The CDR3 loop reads CASSTGTVEGDTQYF.

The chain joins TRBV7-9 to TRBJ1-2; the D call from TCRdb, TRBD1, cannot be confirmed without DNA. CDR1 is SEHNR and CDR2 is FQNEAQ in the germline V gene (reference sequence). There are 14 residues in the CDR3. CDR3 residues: CASSLGVGGYGYTF.

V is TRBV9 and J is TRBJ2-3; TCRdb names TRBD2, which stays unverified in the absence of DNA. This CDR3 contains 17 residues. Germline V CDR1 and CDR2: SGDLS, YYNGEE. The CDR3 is CASSPPRASGGADTQYF.

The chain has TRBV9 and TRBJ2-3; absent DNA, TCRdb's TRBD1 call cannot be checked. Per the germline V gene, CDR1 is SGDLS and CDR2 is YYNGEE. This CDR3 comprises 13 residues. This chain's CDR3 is CASNTRTGDTQYF. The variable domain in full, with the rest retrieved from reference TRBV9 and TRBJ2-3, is DSGVTQTPKHLITATGQRVTLRCSPRSGDLSVYWYQQSLDQGLQFLIQYYNGEERAKGNILERFSAQQFPDLHSELNLSSLELGDSALYFCASNTRTGDTQYFGPGTRLTVL.

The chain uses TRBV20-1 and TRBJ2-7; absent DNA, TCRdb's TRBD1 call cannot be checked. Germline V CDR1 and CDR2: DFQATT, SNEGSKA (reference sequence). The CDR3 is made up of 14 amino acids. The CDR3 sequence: CSAKLDRGLSEQYF.

The CDR3 sequence: CASSLAPGQGTYEQYF. The V gene is TRBV5-1, the J gene TRBJ2-7; TCRdb lists TRBD1, though no DNA is available to test this call. The germline V gene has CDR1 SGHRS and CDR2 YFSETQ. The CDR3 is made up of 16 amino acids.

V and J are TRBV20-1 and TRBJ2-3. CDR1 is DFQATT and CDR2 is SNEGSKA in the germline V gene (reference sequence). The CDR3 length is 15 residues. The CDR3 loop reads CSARDQIYHTDTQYF.

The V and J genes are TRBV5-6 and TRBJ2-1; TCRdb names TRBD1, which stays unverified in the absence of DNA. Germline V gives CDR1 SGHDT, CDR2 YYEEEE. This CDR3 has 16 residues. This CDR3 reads CASSAGPPGSYNEQFF.

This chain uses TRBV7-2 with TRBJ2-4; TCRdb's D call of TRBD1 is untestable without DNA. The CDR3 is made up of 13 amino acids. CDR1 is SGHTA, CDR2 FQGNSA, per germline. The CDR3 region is CASSLRGVDIQYF.

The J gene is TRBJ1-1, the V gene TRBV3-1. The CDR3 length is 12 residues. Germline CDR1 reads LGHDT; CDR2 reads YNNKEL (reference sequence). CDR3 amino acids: CASSPGTAGAFF.

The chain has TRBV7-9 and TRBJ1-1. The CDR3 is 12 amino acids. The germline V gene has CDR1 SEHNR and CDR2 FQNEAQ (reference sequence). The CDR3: CASSLDDFEAFF. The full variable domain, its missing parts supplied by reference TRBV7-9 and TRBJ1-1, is DTGVSQNPRHKITKRGQNVTFRCDPISEHNRLYWYRQTLGQGPEFLTYFQNEAQLEKSRLLSDRFSAERPKGSFSTLEIQRTEQGDSAMYLCASSLDDFEAFFGQGTRLTVV.

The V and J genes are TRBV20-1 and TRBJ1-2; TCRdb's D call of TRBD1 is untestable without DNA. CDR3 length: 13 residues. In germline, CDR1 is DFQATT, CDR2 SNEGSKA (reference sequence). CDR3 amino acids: CSAEDREKGGYTF.

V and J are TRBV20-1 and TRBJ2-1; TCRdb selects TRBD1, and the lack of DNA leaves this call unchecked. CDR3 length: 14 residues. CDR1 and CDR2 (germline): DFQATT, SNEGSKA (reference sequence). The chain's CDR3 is CSAPGGASSNEQFF.

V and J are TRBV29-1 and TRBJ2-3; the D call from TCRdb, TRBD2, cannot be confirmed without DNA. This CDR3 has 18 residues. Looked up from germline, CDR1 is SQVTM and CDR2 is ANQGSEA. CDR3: CSVRGWVGPLASTDTQYF.

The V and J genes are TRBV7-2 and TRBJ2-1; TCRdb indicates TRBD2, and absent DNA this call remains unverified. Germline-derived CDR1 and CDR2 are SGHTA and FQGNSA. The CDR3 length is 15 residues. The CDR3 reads CASSLGLAGATEQFF.

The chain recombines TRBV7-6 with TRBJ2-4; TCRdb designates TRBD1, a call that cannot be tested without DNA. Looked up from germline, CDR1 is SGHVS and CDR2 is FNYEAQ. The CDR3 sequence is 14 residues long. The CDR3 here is CASSSPDGGNIQYF.

CDR3 amino acids: CASSLLDRGPTGYTF. The V call is TRBV2, the J call TRBJ1-2; TCRdb selects TRBD1, and the lack of DNA leaves this call unchecked. CDR3 length: 15 residues. The V gene's germline CDR1 is SNHLY and CDR2 FYNNEI. The full variable domain, its missing parts supplied by reference TRBV2 and TRBJ1-2, is EPEVTQTPSHQVTQMGQEVILRCVPISNHLYFYWYRQILGQKVEFLVSFYNNEISEKSEIFDDQFSVERPDGSNFTLKIRSTKLEDSAMYFCASSLLDRGPTGYTFGSGTRLTVV.

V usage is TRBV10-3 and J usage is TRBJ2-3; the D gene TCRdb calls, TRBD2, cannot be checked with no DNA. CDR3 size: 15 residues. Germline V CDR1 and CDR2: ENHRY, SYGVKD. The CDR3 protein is CAMSQTSLQADTQYF.

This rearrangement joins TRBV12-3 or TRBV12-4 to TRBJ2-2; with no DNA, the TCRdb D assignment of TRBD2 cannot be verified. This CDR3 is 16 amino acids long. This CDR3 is CASRRPGTSGTGELFF.